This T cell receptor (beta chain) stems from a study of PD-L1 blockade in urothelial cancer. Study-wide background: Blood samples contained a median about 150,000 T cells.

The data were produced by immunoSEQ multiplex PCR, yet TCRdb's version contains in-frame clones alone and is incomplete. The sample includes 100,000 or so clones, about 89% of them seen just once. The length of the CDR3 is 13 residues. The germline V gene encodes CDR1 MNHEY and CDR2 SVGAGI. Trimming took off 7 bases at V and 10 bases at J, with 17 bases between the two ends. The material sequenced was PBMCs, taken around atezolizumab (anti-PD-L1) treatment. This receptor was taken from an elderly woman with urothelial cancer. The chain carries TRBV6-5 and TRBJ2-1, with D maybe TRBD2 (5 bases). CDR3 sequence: CASNRGFLDEQFF. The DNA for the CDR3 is TGTGCCAGCAACCGAGGGTTCCTAGACGAGCAGTTCTTC.